This section outlines one T cell receptor (beta chain) sequence together with its context. This sample is drawn from a study of blood T cell repertoires in COVID-19. Germline trimming cut 7 bases from V and 4 bases from J; bases unmatched to any gene: 8. This CDR3 region has 13 residues. CDR1 and CDR2 (germline): SQVTM, ANQGSEA. Authors' processing steps: By means of reference gene primer amplification, nucleated cell counts were estimated. Only in-frame clones appear in the TCRdb table, and some are missing; sequencing was by immunoSEQ multiplex PCR. That table is the source of V, J and clone size, and D and trimming were worked out from the DNA. Counted here are 200,000 to 250,000 clones, 86% occurring once; the ten biggest clones make up around 5.7%.

The sample consisted of peripheral blood. The J gene is TRBJ2-3, the V gene TRBV29-1; 7 bases match TRBD1. The TCR comes from an elderly man with acute or convalescent COVID-19. The CDR3 nucleotides are TGCAGCGAGTCGCCCCAGGGGGCAGATACGCAGTATTTT. Translation: CSESPQGADTQYF.